The rows below give T cell receptor beta chains drawn from one sample of a study of siplizumab effects on memory and regulatory T cells. No cognate antigen is known for these TCRs. Sequencing used immunoSEQ multiplex PCR; TCRdb keeps in-frame clones, though not all of them. The sample holds 550 to 700 clones; 62% are singletons and the top ten take 10% to 15%. Sequenced material: CFSE-low (dividing) CD4+ T cells sorted from an allogeneic mixed lymphocyte reaction. These receptors were collected from a human donor in good health; the cells came from an allogeneic mixed lymphocyte reaction. The CDR3 runs from the conserved cysteine through the conserved F or W. D genes are given only for firm matches. The size entry is marked missing in some rows and otherwise reads once, few, many or a size class.

clone_size j_call v_call d_call cdr3_nt cdr3_aa
- TRBJ2-7 TRBV7-2 TRBD2 TGTGCCAGCAGCTTAGCCAGCGGGAGATCCTACGAGCAGTACTTC CASSLASGRSYEQYF
hyperexpanded TRBJ1-5 TRBV4-2 TRBD1 TGTGCCAGCAGCAGACAGGGGGCGGTTCGCGAGCCCCAGCATTTT CASSRQGAVREPQHF
once TRBJ1-5 TRBV18 - TGTGCCAGCTCTCTATCGCGGGATCAGCCCCAGCATTTT CASSLSRDQPQHF
- TRBJ1-4 TRBV7-3 - TGTGCCAGCAGCTTAACGGGGGGCCCAAATGAAAAACTGTTTTTT CASSLTGGPNEKLFF
few TRBJ2-1 TRBV7-9 - TGTGCCAGCAGCCTCACCGGGACCAACAATGAGCAGTTCTTC CASSLTGTNNEQFF
- TRBJ2-5 TRBV5-1 - TGCGCCAGCAGCTCCGGCGGGACCCAGTACTTC CASSSGGTQYF
- TRBJ2-5 TRBV9 TRBD2 TGTGCCAGCAGCGACCTACTAGCGGAGACCCAGTACTTC CASSDLLAETQYF
- TRBJ1-5 TRBV29-1 - TGCAGCGTTGCCGAGGGAGGGAAAGATCAGCCCCAGCATTTT CSVAEGGKDQPQHF
- TRBJ2-3 TRBV5-8 TRBD2 TGTGCCAGCAGCGCGACCCGGACTAGCGGGAGCTGGGGTAGCACAGATACGCAGTATTTT CASSATRTSGSWGSTDTQYF
- TRBJ1-3 TRBV14 - TGTGCCAGCAGCCAAAGGGGACTCCAGGCTGGAAACACCATATATTTT CASSQRGLQAGNTIYF
once TRBJ2-7 TRBV28 - TGTGCCAGCAGAATACTAAATAGCGCTTCGTCCTACGAGCAGTACTTC CASRILNSASSYEQYF
- TRBJ2-1 TRBV2 - TGTGCCAGCAGCCCTCGCCTAAAGGGCGGGTTCTACAATGAGCAGTTCTTC CASSPRLKGGFYNEQFF
- TRBJ2-7 TRBV6-1 - TGTGCCAGCAGTGAAGCCGCCCTTTACGAGCAGTACTTC CASSEAALYEQYF
- TRBJ1-2 TRBV28 - TGTGCCAGCAGTTTACCGGGGGATGGCTATGGCTACACCTTC CASSLPGDGYGYTF
once TRBJ1-1 TRBV28 - TGTGCCAGCAGCCTCGAGGGGGGTCATGTCATAGCTTTCTTT CASSLEGGHVIAFF
- TRBJ1-2 TRBV29-1 TRBD1 TGCAGCGCTGGGGACAGGGGACTCTATGGCTACACCTTC CSAGDRGLYGYTF
few TRBJ1-1 TRBV28 - TGTGCCAGCAGTTTAACCTACACTGAAGCTTTCTTT CASSLTYTEAFF
- TRBJ2-5 TRBV5-6 TRBD2 TGTGCCAGCAGCCCCCTAGCGGGAGATTGGGAGACCCAGTACTTC CASSPLAGDWETQYF
- TRBJ2-1 TRBV18 - TGTGCCAGCTCACCAGTAGAGGTAACAATGAAGCAGTTCTTC CASSPVEVTMKQFF
- TRBJ2-7 TRBV7-2 TRBD2 TGTGCCAGCAGCTTACCGGGGGGAAGCGGCTACGAGCAGTACTTC CASSLPGGSGYEQYF
- TRBJ1-3 TRBV30 TRBD1 TGTGCCTGGAGTGACAGGGGGCGACTTGGAAACACCATATATTTT CAWSDRGRLGNTIYF
- TRBJ2-3 TRBV7-9 - TGTGCCAGCAGCTTAGTAAGGAGCACAGATACGCAGTATTTT CASSLVRSTDTQYF
- TRBJ1-5 TRBV7-9 - TGTGCCAGCAGCGTAGACAGAATCAATCAGCCCCAGCATTTT CASSVDRINQPQHF
- TRBJ2-3 TRBV20-1 - TGCAGTGCAGGGCTCACAGATACGCAGTATTTT CSAGLTDTQYF
few TRBJ2-7 TRBV9 - TGTGCCAGCAGCACGCAACCGGGACCGACGTACGAGCAGTACTTC CASSTQPGPTYEQYF
- TRBJ2-3 TRBV5-5 TRBD2 TGTGCCAGCAGCTTTTTGGCCTCTAGCGGTCTGTGGGATACGCAGTATTTT CASSFLASSGLWDTQYF
- TRBJ1-1 TRBV10-1 - TGCGCCAGCAGTGAAACCCGGCCGGGACTTAAGAACACTGAAGCTTTCTTT CASSETRPGLKNTEAFF
- TRBJ1-5 TRBV6-1 - TGTGCCAGCAGTGGTTCTAGCGGGACATGGTCCAATCAGCCCCAGCATTTT CASSGSSGTWSNQPQHF
few TRBJ1-1 TRBV30 TRBD1 TGTGCCTGGAGTGTAAGGCTGACAGGGGTGGGCACTGAAGCTTTCTTT CAWSVRLTGVGTEAFF
- TRBJ1-6 TRBV6-6 - TGTGCCAGCAGTTTCGACCGGAGCTCCTATAATTCACCCCTCCACTTT CASSFDRSSYNSPLHF
- TRBJ1-1 TRBV6-1 - TGTGCCAGCAGTAGGGGGAGGACTGAAGCTTTCTTT CASSRGRTEAFF
- TRBJ2-5 TRBV9 - TGTGCCAGCAGCGTAGGTCAGCTACAAGAGACCCAGTACTTC CASSVGQLQETQYF
- TRBJ2-7 TRBV6-6 TRBD1 TGTGCCAGCAGTGCCTCGGGACAGGGGATTGGGTGGCAGTACTTC CASSASGQGIGWQYF
- TRBJ2-5 TRBV18 - TGTGCCAGCTCAGAAAACTTAGTGGTCCAAGAGACCCAGTACTTC CASSENLVVQETQYF
- TRBJ2-7 TRBV6-5 - TGTGCCAGCAGTGAAGCCGCCCTTTACGAGCAGTACTTC CASSEAALYEQYF
few TRBJ2-3 TRBV4-2 TRBD2 TGTGCCAGCAGCCAAAAGCGTTCTAGCGGGAGGCTCACAGATACGCAGTATTTT CASSQKRSSGRLTDTQYF
- TRBJ1-2 TRBV6-1 - TGTGCCAGCAGTGAGGACGACTATGGCTACACCTTC CASSEDDYGYTF
- TRBJ2-1 TRBV5-5 - TGTGCCAGCAGCTGGGACCCGAGCTCCTACAATGAGCAGTTCTTC CASSWDPSSYNEQFF
- TRBJ1-5 TRBV6-5 - TGTGCCAGCAGCCGGACATTGGGTAGCAATCAGCCCCAGCATTTT CASSRTLGSNQPQHF
- TRBJ1-5 TRBV28 - TGTGCCAGCAGTTCCGGGACTCTTAATCAGCCCCAGCATTTT CASSSGTLNQPQHF
once TRBJ1-5 TRBV19 - TGTGCCAGTATAAAGGGGCCCAATCAGCCCCAGCATTTT CASIKGPNQPQHF
- TRBJ1-1 TRBV21-1 - TGTGCCAGCAGAATTCGCACTGAAGCTTTCTTT CASRIRTEAFF
- TRBJ2-7 TRBV9 - TGTGCCAGCAGCGTAGGCGGTACAGCGGCTCCCTACGAGCAGTACTTC CASSVGGTAAPYEQYF
once TRBJ2-2 TRBV11-3 - TGTGCCAGCAGCTTACAAGGGACCGGGGAGCTGTTTTTT CASSLQGTGELFF
large TRBJ2-7 TRBV18 - TGTGCCAGCTCACCACGGCAGTACTACGAGCAGTACTTC CASSPRQYYEQYF
few TRBJ1-2 TRBV7-6 - TGTGCCAGCAGCTTAATGGCTGGGCCGGGCGGCTACACCTTC CASSLMAGPGGYTF
- TRBJ2-1 TRBV4-2 TRBD2 TGTGCCAGCAGGCCCGGGACTAGCGTACTCAGGCAGTTCTTC CASRPGTSVLRQFF
- TRBJ2-5 TRBV5-1 TRBD2 TGCGCCAGCAGCGGGACTAGCGGACCGCAAGAGACCCAGTACTTC CASSGTSGPQETQYF
- TRBJ1-1 TRBV10-3 - TGTGCCATCAGCGTACAGCCGGACACTGAAGCTTTCTTT CAISVQPDTEAFF
- TRBJ2-4 TRBV5-8 - TGTGCCAGCAGCCTCCTTTGGAGGGGTCGGGGGAACATTCAGTACTTC CASSLLWRGRGNIQYF
few TRBJ2-5 TRBV19 TRBD1 TGTGCCAGTAGTATCGCAAGGGGGCGCTGGGAGACCCAGTACTTC CASSIARGRWETQYF
- TRBJ2-7 TRBV19 - TGTGCCAGTAGTCCCGGACAGTCCTACGAGCAGTACTTC CASSPGQSYEQYF
- TRBJ1-1 TRBV14 - TGTGCCAGCCGGGGAATGAACACTGAAGCTTTCTTT CASRGMNTEAFF
few TRBJ2-3 TRBV11-3 - TGTGCCAGCAGCTTAAGCTCCGGCTTCACAGATACGCAGTATTTT CASSLSSGFTDTQYF
- TRBJ1-2 TRBV15 TRBD1 TGTGCCACCAGCAGAGGAGGGACAGACTATGGCTACACCTTC CATSRGGTDYGYTF
- TRBJ2-1 TRBV27 - TGTGCCAGCAGTTTAAGCAGGGTCGTAAGTGAGCAGTTCTTC CASSLSRVVSEQFF
once TRBJ2-5 TRBV7-3 - TGTGCCAGCAGCCCAAACCCGGGGTACCAAGAGACCCAGTACTTC CASSPNPGYQETQYF
- TRBJ1-2 TRBV28 - TGTGCCAGCAGTTTAGGGTCGGCGAACTATGGCTACACCTTC CASSLGSANYGYTF
once TRBJ1-1 TRBV5-1 TRBD1 TGCGCCAGCAGCCAGGGGACAGGGGGGGGGACTGAAGCTTTCTTT CASSQGTGGGTEAFF
few TRBJ1-3 TRBV28 - TGTGCCACACACTATAGAAACACCATATATTTT CATHYRNTIYF